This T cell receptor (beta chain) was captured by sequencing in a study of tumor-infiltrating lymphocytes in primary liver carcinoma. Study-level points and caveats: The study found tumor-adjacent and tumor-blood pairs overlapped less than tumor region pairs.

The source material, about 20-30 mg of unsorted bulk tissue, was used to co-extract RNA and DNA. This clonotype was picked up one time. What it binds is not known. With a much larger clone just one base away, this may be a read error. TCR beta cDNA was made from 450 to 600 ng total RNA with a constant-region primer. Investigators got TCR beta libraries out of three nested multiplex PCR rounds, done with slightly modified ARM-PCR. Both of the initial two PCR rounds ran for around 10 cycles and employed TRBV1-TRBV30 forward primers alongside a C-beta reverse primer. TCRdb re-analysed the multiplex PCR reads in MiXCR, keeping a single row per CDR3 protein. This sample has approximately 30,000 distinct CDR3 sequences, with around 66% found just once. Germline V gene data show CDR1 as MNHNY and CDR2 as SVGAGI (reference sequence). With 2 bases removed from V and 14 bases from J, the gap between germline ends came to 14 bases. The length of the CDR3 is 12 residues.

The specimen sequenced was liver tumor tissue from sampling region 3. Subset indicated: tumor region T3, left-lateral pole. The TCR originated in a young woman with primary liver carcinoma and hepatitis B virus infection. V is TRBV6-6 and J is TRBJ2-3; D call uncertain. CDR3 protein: CASSYGRNKPYF. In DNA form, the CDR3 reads TGTGCCAGCAGTTACGGGCGGAATAAGCCGTATTTT.